This T cell receptor (beta chain) emerged from a study of OX40 agonist ivuxolimab in advanced cancers. Study-wide background: Patients receiving dose escalation had hepatocellular carcinoma, melanoma, renal cell or head and neck cancer. From roughly 20 to 85 years was the age range, with a mean of about 54 years, and 65% to 90% were male. Prior anti-PD-1, anti-PD-L1 or anti-CTLA-4 therapy was allowed; around 40% had some. Study conclusions and caveats: Both blood CD4+ and CD8+ T cells showed clonal growth by week 6 at 0.1 to 3.0 mg/kg.

With regard to this clone: Antigen specificity is unknown.

Assay used: immunoSEQ multiplex PCR; TCRdb lists only in-frame clones, some missing. Here the sample spans tens of thousands of clones, roughly nine tenths being singletons. Germline V gives CDR1 SGHRS, CDR2 YFSETQ. This CDR3 is built from 14 residues. Deletions cut 3 bases from V and 4 bases from J, with 8 bases between. This material consisted of CD4+ or CD8+ T cells sorted from blood, taken in a trial of the OX40 agonist ivuxolimab. The chain uses TRBV5-1 and TRBJ2-6; no reliable D call. This clonotype originated in an adult with an advanced solid tumor such as melanoma, head and neck, liver or kidney cancer. The CDR3: CASSWAQGANVLTF. As DNA, the CDR3 is TGCGCCAGCAGCTGGGCCCAGGGGGCCAACGTCCTGACTTTC.